This T cell receptor beta chain is from a study of blood T cell repertoires in COVID-19. This clone was counted a few times. V lost 5 bases to trimming and J lost 4 bases, with 12 bases between them. This CDR3 comprises 14 residues. CDR1 is MDHEN, CDR2 SYDVKM, per germline. Generated by immunoSEQ multiplex PCR, the TCRdb table keeps only in-frame clones and is missing some. The sample contains fewer than 200,000 clones, approximately 85% of which appear only once. This sequence originates from a man aged 40-49 years with acute or convalescent COVID-19. The chain employs TRBV28 and TRBJ1-5; TRBD1 might be the D (6 bases). Specimen: peripheral blood. CDR3: CASSIATGNQPQHF. The CDR3 bases are TGTGCCAGCAGTATCGCAACAGGGAATCAGCCCCAGCATTTT.